One and the same sample provided the 21 T cell receptor beta chains below, sequenced in a study of glioma-infiltrating T cells after dendritic cell vaccination. Repertoires were generated with immunoSEQ multiplex PCR, while TCRdb's copy carries only in-frame clones and drops some. Among just over 95,000 clones, around three quarters were seen once, and the ten largest hold less than 7%. Here the sequenced sample was blood, taken before dendritic cell vaccination. All receptors derive from a human donor with glioblastoma.

This chain uses TRBV28 with TRBJ1-4; 7 bases fit TRBD1. The CDR3 contains 14 residues. Germline CDR1 MDHEN, CDR2 SYDVKM. V shed 6 bases, J shed 8 bases, and the junction held 9 bases outside the gene matches. CDR3 sequence (DNA): TGTGCCAGCAGACAACAGGGGTTCGGGGAAAAACTGTTTTTT. Amino acids: CASRQQGFGEKLFF. Variable domain in full (rest from reference TRBV28 and TRBJ1-4): DVKVTQSSRYLVKRTGEKVFLECVQDMDHENMFWYRQDPGLGLRLIYFSYDVKMKEKGDIPEGYSVSREKKERFSLILESASTNQTSMYLCASRQQGFGEKLFFGSGTQLSVL.

The chain has TRBV7-9 and TRBJ2-5; D perhaps matches TRBD2 (5 bases). Trimming stripped 3 bases from V and 2 bases from J, with 10 bases between. The CDR3 covers 14 residues. Germline CDR1 SEHNR, CDR2 FQNEAQ (reference sequence). The DNA of the CDR3 is TGTGCCAGCAGCTTGGGAGAATTACAAGAGACCCAGTACTTC. Translated: CASSLGELQETQYF.

The chain employs TRBV5-1 and TRBJ2-1; 10 bases fit TRBD2. Germline lookup yields CDR1 SGHRS and CDR2 YFSETQ. The junction had 6 bases not matched to a gene; V was cut back by 0 bases and J by 0 bases. The CDR3 totals 18 residues. The CDR3 region has the DNA TGCGCCAGCAGCTTGGTATCGAGCGGGGGGGTCTCCTACAATGAGCAGTTCTTC. Protein product: CASSLVSSGGVSYNEQFF.

The chain uses TRBV7-8 and TRBJ2-3; 14 bases fit TRBD2. The CDR3 extends over 18 amino acids. CDR1 and CDR2 from the germline V gene are SGHVS and FQNEAQ. The V and J ends lost 0 bases and 3 bases, in that order; junction bases with no gene match: 5. In DNA, the CDR3 is TGTGCCAGCAGCTTAGCGGGGACTAGCGGGAGTACAACAGATACGCAGTATTTT. This codes for CASSLAGTSGSTTDTQYF.

This chain connects TRBV2 to TRBJ2-3; 8 nucleotides align to TRBD2. This CDR3 spans 14 amino acids. Per germline, CDR1 SNHLY and CDR2 FYNNEI. With V trimmed by 5 bases and J by 5 bases, 6 bases remained unmatched. CDR3 sequence reads: CASSNGRAGDTQYF. CDR3 coding DNA: TGTGCCAGCAGTAACGGGAGGGCCGGAGATACGCAGTATTTT.

The chain has TRBV4-2 and TRBJ1-2, with D maybe TRBD1 (5 bases). Per germline, CDR1 LGHNA and CDR2 YNFKEQ. This CDR3 contains 14 residues. Trimming cost V 0 bases and J 7 bases, with 12 bases left between them. The CDR3 DNA reads as TGTGCCAGCAGCCAAGATCGGGAGGGGTTTGGCTACACCTTC. It codes for CASSQDREGFGYTF.

This chain joins TRBV2 and TRBJ2-3; D ambiguous. The germline V gene encodes CDR1 SNHLY and CDR2 FYNNEI. The CDR3 is 13 amino acids. The germline V and J ends were trimmed by 2 bases and 6 bases, with 9 bases remaining between them. The CDR3 loop is CASSEFVRDTQYF. DNA for the CDR3: TGTGCCAGCAGTGAATTTGTCAGGGATACGCAGTATTTT.

The V call is TRBV21-1, the J call TRBJ2-3; the table's D call, TRBD2, has no DNA check behind it. TRBV21-1 is a pseudogene. CDR3 length: 17 residues. The CDR3 reads CASSKARSGRDTDTQYF. The CDR3 DNA follows: TGTGCCAGCAGCAAAGCCCGTAGCGGGAGGGACACAGATACGCAGTATTTT.

J is TRBJ2-3 and V is TRBV10-3, with TRBD2 matching over 14 bases. The trim removed 6 bases at V and 3 bases at J, leaving 2 bases unmatched. CDR1 is ENHRY and CDR2 is SYGVKD in the germline V gene. This CDR3 has 15 amino acids. CDR3 in amino acids: CAIRRTSGGTDTQYF. The CDR3 region has the DNA TGTGCCATCAGGAGGACTAGCGGGGGGACAGATACGCAGTATTTT.

This clone was found a few times. The chain employs TRBV28 and TRBJ2-4, with D uncertain. Germline CDR1 reads MDHEN; CDR2 reads SYDVKM. The length of the CDR3 is 13 residues. Trimming left V 3 bases short and J 7 bases short, with 10 bases between. The CDR3 loop is CASSFPGSNIQYF. CDR3 sequence (DNA): TGTGCCAGCAGTTTTCCAGGAAGTAACATTCAGTACTTC.

The CDR3 is CASSETSLAGEYF. CDR3 nucleotide sequence: TGTGCCAGCAGTGAAACAAGCCTAGCGGGAGAATACTTC. The V and J genes are TRBV2 and TRBJ2-4; 10 nucleotides agree with TRBD2. With V trimmed by 2 bases and J by 16 bases, 8 bases remained unmatched. Germline CDR1 reads SNHLY; CDR2 reads FYNNEI. The CDR3 totals 13 residues.

This clone has more than one count but fewer than ten. V and J are TRBV10-3 and TRBJ1-2, with TRBD1 as a possible D gene (5 bases). This CDR3 contains 13 residues. Germline values: CDR1 ENHRY, CDR2 SYGVKD. The V end lost 9 bases, the J end lost 1 base, and 12 bases lay between the germline ends. The CDR3 DNA is TGTGCCATTAGGGGCGGGGGTAACTATGGCTACACCTTC. This gives the protein CAIRGGGNYGYTF.

J is TRBJ2-1 and V is TRBV2, with TRBD2 identical over 9 bases. CDR3 length equals 16 residues. Germline V gene data show CDR1 as SNHLY and CDR2 as FYNNEI. J gave up 4 bases and V 1 base, and 5 bases lay outside the gene matches. CDR3 amino acids: CASSEVRLAVYNEQFF. The CDR3 DNA reads TGTGCCAGCAGTGAAGTAAGACTAGCGGTGTACAATGAGCAGTTCTTC.

The chain employs TRBV7-3 and TRBJ1-2; D possibly corresponds to TRBD1 (6 bases). CDR3 length equals 15 residues. V lost 1 base and J 5 bases, leaving 14 bases between the germline ends. Germline assignment: CDR1 SGHTA and CDR2 FQGTGA. The DNA of the CDR3 is TGTGCCAGCAGCTTAAGGGTGGACAGCTCGTATGGCTACACCTTC. This translates into CASSLRVDSSYGYTF.

V and J are TRBV7-9 and TRBJ2-3; D gene ambiguous. The V end lost 8 bases, the J end lost 3 bases, and 18 bases lay between the germline ends. CDR3 length: 15 residues. CDR1 is SEHNR, CDR2 FQNEAQ, per germline (reference sequence). The CDR3 nucleotides read TGTGCCAGCGCCACTTTTTTTGAGGTGACAGATACGCAGTATTTT. This gives the protein CASATFFEVTDTQYF.

This chain connects TRBV30 to TRBJ1-2; TRBD1 matches 7 bases. Germline V lookup: CDR1 GTSNPN, CDR2 SVGIG (reference sequence). Unmatched junction bases numbered 12, after V lost 5 bases and J lost 3 bases. The CDR3 spans 15 residues. CDR3 amino acids: CAWLSPGGHHYGYTF. The DNA for the CDR3 is TGTGCCTGGTTAAGTCCAGGGGGGCACCACTATGGCTACACCTTC.

The J gene is TRBJ2-1, the V gene TRBV6-4, with 10 positions matching TRBD1. V was pared by 8 bases and J by 3 bases, with 4 bases of the junction left unmatched. The CDR3 has 14 amino acids. Germline V gene data show CDR1 as MRHNA and CDR2 as SNTAGT. The CDR3 DNA is TGTGCCAGCCTCAGGACAGGGGGCTACAATGAGCAGTTCTTC. Its translation: CASLRTGGYNEQFF.

This clone occurred a few times. This sequence joins TRBV2 and TRBJ2-7; 10 bases agree with TRBD2. The CDR3 spans 14 residues. The germline gives CDR1 SNHLY, CDR2 FYNNEI. V trimming: 8 bases; J trimming: 4 bases; junction bases outside the gene matches: 8. The CDR3 protein is CASDKRGGGYEQYF. The CDR3 DNA reads as TGTGCCAGCGACAAGCGGGGGGGCGGTTACGAGCAGTACTTC.

The V gene is TRBV4-1, the J gene TRBJ1-6; the D gene is possibly TRBD1 (5 bases). Deletions cut 1 base from V and 2 bases from J, with 12 bases between. Germline CDR1 and CDR2: MGHRA and YSYEKL. The CDR3 loop spans 17 amino acids. The CDR3 loop is CASSQARDLAYNSPLHF. The CDR3 DNA reads TGCGCCAGCAGCCAAGCGCGGGACCTAGCCTATAATTCACCCCTCCACTTT.

The chain couples TRBV4-1 to TRBJ2-5; TRBD1 might be the D (6 bases). Germline CDR1 reads MGHRA; CDR2 reads YSYEKL. Trimming took 4 bases from V and 1 from J, leaving 10 bases between them. This CDR3 spans 14 amino acids. The CDR3 nucleotides are TGCGCCAGCAGCCGCAGGGGTAGCCAAGAGACCCAGTACTTC. Translating it yields CASSRRGSQETQYF.

The chain is built from TRBV10-2 and TRBJ1-1; unclear D gene. This CDR3 is 11 amino acids long. Germline V gene lookup returns CDR1 WSHSY and CDR2 SAAADI. Trimming removed 6 bases at V and 7 bases at J, with 9 bases between. The CDR3 sequence is CASSPMSEAFF. As DNA, the CDR3 is TGCGCCAGCAGCCCGATGAGTGAAGCTTTCTTT.